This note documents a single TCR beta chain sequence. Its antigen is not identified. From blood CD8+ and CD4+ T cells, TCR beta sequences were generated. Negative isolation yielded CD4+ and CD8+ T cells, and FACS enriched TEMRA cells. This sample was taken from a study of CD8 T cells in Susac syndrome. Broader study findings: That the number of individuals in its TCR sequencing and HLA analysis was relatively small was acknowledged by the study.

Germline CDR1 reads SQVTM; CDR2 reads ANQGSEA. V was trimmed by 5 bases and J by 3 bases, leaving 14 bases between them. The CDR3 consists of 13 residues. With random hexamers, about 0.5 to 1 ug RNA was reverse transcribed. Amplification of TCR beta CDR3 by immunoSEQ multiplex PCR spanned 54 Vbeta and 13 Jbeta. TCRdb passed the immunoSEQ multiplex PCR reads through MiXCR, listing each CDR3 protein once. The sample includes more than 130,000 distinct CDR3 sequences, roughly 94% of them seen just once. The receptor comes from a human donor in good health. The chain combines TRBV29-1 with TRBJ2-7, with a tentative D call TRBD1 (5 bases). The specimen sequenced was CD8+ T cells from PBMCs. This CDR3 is CSVTLLDNYEQYF. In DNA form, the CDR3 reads TGCAGCGTTACCCTCTTGGACAACTACGAGCAGTACTTC.